Below are 26 T cell receptor beta chains sequenced from a single sample in a study of blood T cell repertoires in COVID-19. TCRdb's table, derived via immunoSEQ multiplex PCR, lists solely in-frame clones and lacks some. Among fewer than 150,000 clones listed, roughly 84% were seen once. Specimen: peripheral blood. The receptor source for this set is a woman aged 30 to 39 who had recovered from COVID-19.

CDR3 region: CASSQERGLSSYEQYF. The CDR3 DNA is TGCGCCAGCAGCCAAGAACGGGGGTTGAGCTCCTACGAGCAGTACTTC. The rearrangement joins TRBV4-1 to TRBJ2-7; weak D call: TRBD2 (6 bases). Per the germline V gene, CDR1 is MGHRA and CDR2 is YSYEKL. This CDR3 has 16 amino acids. V gave up 0 bases and J gave up 0 bases, with 12 bases separating them.

This clone was picked up a small number of times. CDR3 sequence (DNA): TGTGCCAGCAGCGTAGAAGGCAGGGTCCAAGAGACCCAGTACTTC. Protein: CASSVEGRVQETQYF. The J gene is TRBJ2-5, the V gene TRBV9, with D possibly being TRBD1 (5 bases). In germline, CDR1 is SGDLS, CDR2 YYNGEE. The CDR3 extends over 15 amino acids. With 0 bases removed from V and 1 base from J, the gap between germline ends came to 10 bases.

This clone was seen once. The CDR3 loop reads CSVEAGGHETQYF. The DNA of the CDR3 is TGCAGCGTTGAAGCGGGGGGACATGAGACCCAGTACTTC. This chain connects TRBV29-1 to TRBJ2-5; D might be TRBD2 (7 bases). The CDR3 covers 13 residues. V was pared by 1 base and J by 5 bases, with 11 bases between. Germline CDR1 reads SQVTM; CDR2 reads ANQGSEA. The full variable domain, completed using reference TRBV29-1 and TRBJ2-5, is SAVISQKPSRDICQRGTSLTIQCQVDSQVTMMFWYRQQPGQSLTLIATANQGSEATYESGFVIDKFPISRPNLTFSTLTVSNMSPEDSSIYLCSVEAGGHETQYFGPGTRLLVL.

V usage is TRBV11-2 and J usage is TRBJ2-2, with TRBD2 as a possible D gene (6 bases). Germline values: CDR1 SGHAT, CDR2 FQNNGV. CDR3 length: 13 residues. V was clipped by 7 bases and J by 4 bases, with 10 bases between them. The CDR3 bases are TGTGCCAGCATGGAGGGTATCACCGGGGAGCTGTTTTTT. As protein: CASMEGITGELFF.

This rearrangement joins TRBV3-1 (or the pseudogene TRBV3-2) to TRBJ2-1, with a possible D match to TRBD2 (5 bases). This CDR3 contains 15 residues. Between the trimmed V and J ends, which lost 0 bases and 3 bases, there was a span of 9 bases. CDR1 is LGHDT and CDR2 is YNNKEL in the germline V gene (reference sequence). CDR3 in amino acids: CASSQEASSYNEQFF. Here the CDR3 DNA reads TGTGCCAGCAGCCAAGAAGCTAGCAGCTACAATGAGCAGTTCTTC.

V and J are TRBV19 and TRBJ2-7; possible D gene TRBD2, 5 bases. This CDR3 spans 13 amino acids. Per germline, CDR1 LNHDA and CDR2 SQIVND (reference sequence). V was clipped by 7 bases and J by 3 bases, with 13 bases between them. CDR3 loop: CASTRRGSYEQYF. In nucleotides, the CDR3 is TGTGCCAGTACCCGAAGAGGGAGCTACGAGCAGTACTTC.

V gene TRBV5-4 combines with J gene TRBJ2-6; 8 bases fit TRBD1. Unmatched junction bases numbered 17, after V lost 5 bases and J lost 4 bases. This CDR3 contains 19 residues. Germline assignment: CDR1 SGHNT and CDR2 YYREEE (reference sequence). CDR3 in DNA: TGTGCCAGCAGTTTAGATCGGACAGGGAAAGCCTCAGGGGCCAACGTCCTGACTTTC. It specifies CASSLDRTGKASGANVLTF.

J is TRBJ2-7 and V is TRBV19, with TRBD1 matching over 7 bases. The CDR3 has 13 residues. The V gene's germline CDR1 is LNHDA and CDR2 SQIVND (reference sequence). V gave up 5 bases and J gave up 5 bases; unmatched junction bases: 6. DNA for the CDR3: TGTGCCAGTAGTGCCGGGACAGACAACGAGCAGTACTTC. It specifies CASSAGTDNEQYF.

V usage is TRBV18 and J usage is TRBJ2-2; 8 bases align to TRBD2. Germline V gene lookup returns CDR1 KGHSH and CDR2 LQKENI. This CDR3 is 15 amino acids long. The J segment lost 5 bases and the V segment lost 2 bases, leaving 4 bases of the junction unmatched. The CDR3 reads CASSPNGGRTGELFF. CDR3 in DNA: TGTGCCAGCTCACCAAATGGCGGGAGGACCGGGGAGCTGTTTTTT.

The chain employs TRBV18 and TRBJ2-1, with D possibly being TRBD2 (6 bases). In germline, CDR1 is KGHSH, CDR2 LQKENI. The V gene lost 3 bases and the J gene lost 10 bases, with 22 bases spanning the gap. The CDR3 is 16 residues long. CDR3 in amino acids: CASSPPGATLEREQFF. The CDR3 DNA reads TGTGCCAGCTCACCTCCGGGAGCAACCCTAGAGCGGGAGCAGTTCTTC.

The chain is built from TRBV6-2 or TRBV6-3 and TRBJ2-3; D uncertain. Germline lookup yields CDR1 MNHEY and CDR2 SVGEGT. Trimming took off 2 bases at V and 7 bases at J, with 13 bases between the two ends. The CDR3 sequence is 14 residues long. DNA of the CDR3: TGTGCCAGCAGTTACACCCTGTTAGAGAATACGCAGTATTTT. It codes for CASSYTLLENTQYF.

The chain has TRBV27 and TRBJ2-7; 11 bases fit TRBD1. The CDR3 loop spans 14 amino acids. Germline CDR1 and CDR2: MNHEY and SMNVEV (reference sequence). Losses at the gene ends were 6 bases for V and 5 bases for J; bases not matched to a gene: 6. The CDR3 region is CASRHGTGGHEQYF. Written as DNA, the CDR3 is TGTGCCAGCAGACATGGGACAGGGGGACACGAGCAGTACTTC.

The J gene is TRBJ1-1, the V gene TRBV9; TRBD1 aligns across 8 bases. V dropped 4 bases and J dropped 0; count of bases not matched to a gene: 8. The CDR3 spans 16 residues. CDR1 SGDLS and CDR2 YYNGEE come from the germline V gene. The CDR3 nucleotides are TGTGCCAGCAGCAAACACCAGGGGGCTGTGAACACTGAAGCTTTCTTT. This translates into CASSKHQGAVNTEAFF. The full variable domain, in which reference TRBV9 and TRBJ1-1 provide the parts outside the CDR3, is DSGVTQTPKHLITATGQRVTLRCSPRSGDLSVYWYQQSLDQGLQFLIQYYNGEERAKGNILERFSAQQFPDLHSELNLSSLELGDSALYFCASSKHQGAVNTEAFFGQGTRLTVV.

The chain couples TRBV24-1 to TRBJ2-1, with 8 bases that match TRBD1. CDR1 and CDR2 (germline): KGHDR, SFDVKD. The CDR3 spans 14 residues. V shed 4 bases, J shed 5 bases, and the junction held 3 bases outside the gene matches. The CDR3 loop reads CATSDRTGHNEQFF. The DNA for the CDR3 is TGTGCCACCAGTGACCGGACAGGGCACAATGAGCAGTTCTTC.

The chain carries TRBV11-2 and TRBJ1-1; D is unclear. V lost 2 bases to trimming and J lost 2 bases, with 9 bases between them. This CDR3 spans 14 amino acids. Per the germline V gene, CDR1 is SGHAT and CDR2 is FQNNGV. Here the CDR3 reads CASSLQFSNTEAFF. The CDR3 region has the DNA TGTGCCAGCAGCTTACAGTTCTCCAACACTGAAGCTTTCTTT.

The chain is built from TRBV7-6 and TRBJ1-3; 7 bases are a match to TRBD1. Germline CDR1 is SGHVS and CDR2 is FNYEAQ. V dropped 1 base and J dropped 0; count of bases not matched to a gene: 3. The CDR3 runs to 16 residues. The CDR3 loop is CASSLESGGSGNTIYF. Written as DNA, the CDR3 is TGTGCCAGCAGCTTAGAGTCAGGGGGCTCTGGAAACACCATATATTTT.

The rearrangement joins TRBV10-2 to TRBJ1-2, with D uncertain. The CDR3 totals 13 residues. The V gene's germline CDR1 is WSHSY and CDR2 SAAADI. V shed 6 bases and J shed 8 bases, with 16 bases lying between them. Written as DNA, the CDR3 is TGCGCCAGCAGCGCCGGAGGGCGGGAGGGCTACACCTTC. Its translation: CASSAGGREGYTF.

The chain joins TRBV5-1 to TRBJ2-1, with unresolved D. This CDR3 contains 14 residues. Trimming took off 0 bases at V and 4 bases at J, with 8 bases between the two ends. Germline-derived CDR1 and CDR2 are SGHRS and YFSETQ. The CDR3 DNA sequence: TGCGCCAGCAGCTTGGTTAGCTCGTACAATGAGCAGTTCTTC. It encodes CASSLVSSYNEQFF. Together with reference TRBV5-1 and TRBJ2-1, the CDR3 gives the full variable domain: KAGVTQTPRYLIKTRGQQVTLSCSPISGHRSVSWYQQTPGQGLQFLFEYFSETQRNKGNFPGRFSGRQFSNSRSEMNVSTLELGDSALYLCASSLVSSYNEQFFGPGTRLTVL.

The CDR3 region is CASSYPGTGSTDTQYF. The CDR3, as DNA: TGTGCCAGCAGTTACCCCGGGACAGGGTCCACAGATACGCAGTATTTT. The chain couples TRBV6-5 to TRBJ2-3; 9 bases agree with TRBD1. This CDR3 spans 16 amino acids. After removal of 2 bases from V and 2 bases from J, the junction contained 5 bases not matched to a gene. The germline gives CDR1 MNHEY, CDR2 SVGAGI.

This chain connects TRBV27 to TRBJ1-4, with 12 nucleotides matching TRBD1. Germline V lookup: CDR1 MNHEY, CDR2 SMNVEV (reference sequence). The CDR3 extends over 15 amino acids. V was clipped by 5 bases and J by 12 bases; unmatched bases: 10. The CDR3: CASSISGTGGRELFF. The CDR3 DNA reads TGTGCCAGCAGTATCTCCGGGACAGGGGGCAGGGAACTGTTTTTT.

The chain is built from TRBV24-1 and TRBJ2-1, with 9 bases fitting TRBD1. Germline trimming cut 4 bases from V and 5 bases from J; bases unmatched to any gene: 5. CDR3 length: 15 amino acids. Germline V gene lookup returns CDR1 KGHDR and CDR2 SFDVKD. CDR3 nucleotides: TGTGCCACCAGTGAGACAGGGGGTTTCGACAATGAGCAGTTCTTC. Translated, it gives CATSETGGFDNEQFF.

The V gene is TRBV11-3, the J gene TRBJ2-3, with 13 positions matching TRBD2. The germline CDR1 and CDR2 sequences are SGHNT and YENEEA. The ends lost 5 bases at V and 3 bases at J; junction bases unmatched: 2. The CDR3 runs 15 residues. CDR3 region: CASSRLAGGTDTQYF. In DNA form, the CDR3 reads TGTGCCAGCAGCCGACTAGCGGGGGGTACAGATACGCAGTATTTT.

The gene calls are TRBV12-3 or TRBV12-4 and TRBJ1-2; TRBD1 is a possible D gene (6 bases). Deletions cut 5 bases from V and 7 bases from J, with 14 bases between. The CDR3 totals 13 residues. The CDR3 loop reads CASSPGGGSGYTF. CDR3 in DNA: TGTGCCAGCAGTCCCGGCGGGGGCAGTGGCTACACCTTC.

CDR3 bases: TGTGCCAGCAGCCCACTGACTAGCTTGAGGGGAAGTGAGACCCAGTACTTC. It encodes CASSPLTSLRGSETQYF. This chain connects TRBV13 to TRBJ2-5; 7 bases are shared with TRBD2. V gave up 5 bases and J gave up 5 bases; unmatched junction bases: 17. Germline lookup yields CDR1 PRHDT and CDR2 FYEKMQ (reference sequence). The CDR3 extends over 17 amino acids.

The chain is built from TRBV3-1 (or the pseudogene TRBV3-2) and TRBJ2-3; D unresolved. V was cut by 4 bases and J by 14 bases, with 16 bases left in between. The CDR3 has 12 amino acids. CDR1 is LGHDT, CDR2 YNNKEL, per germline (reference sequence). CDR3 amino acids: CASSPDNGLRYF. CDR3 in DNA: TGTGCCAGCAGCCCAGACAATGGCCTCAGGTATTTT.

The chain uses TRBV18 and TRBJ1-2; possibly TRBD1 for D (5 bases). CDR3 length: 17 residues. Germline V gives CDR1 KGHSH, CDR2 LQKENI. Trimming cost V 3 bases and J 4 bases, with 21 bases left between them. CDR3 coding DNA: TGTGCCAGCTCACCTTTCTCCGTTACGGGGGAATCCTATGGCTACACCTTC. It is translated as CASSPFSVTGESYGYTF.